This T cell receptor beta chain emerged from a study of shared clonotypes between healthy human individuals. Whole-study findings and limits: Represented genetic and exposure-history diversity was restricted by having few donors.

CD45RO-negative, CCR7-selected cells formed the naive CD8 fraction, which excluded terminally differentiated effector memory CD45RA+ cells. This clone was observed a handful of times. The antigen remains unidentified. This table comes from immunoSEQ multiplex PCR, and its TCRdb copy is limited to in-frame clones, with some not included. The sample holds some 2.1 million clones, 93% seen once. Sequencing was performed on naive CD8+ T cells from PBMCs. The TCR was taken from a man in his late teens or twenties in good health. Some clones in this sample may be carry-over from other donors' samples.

The CDR3 region has the DNA TGTGCCAGCAGTCCGTGGGGCGATGGCAATCAGCCCCAGCATTTT. Translating it yields CASSPWGDGNQPQHF. This chain uses TRBV27 with TRBJ1-5; D possibly corresponds to TRBD1 (5 bases). Between the trimmed V and J ends, which lost 5 bases and 2 bases, there was a span of 13 bases. Germline-derived CDR1 and CDR2 are MNHEY and SMNVEV (reference sequence). This CDR3 contains 15 residues.